The 30 T cell receptor beta chains below all came from one sample that was sequenced in a study of response to subunit inactivated influenza vaccine (dated by TCRdb to the late 2010s). Receptors were amplified or captured by RT-PCR. TCRdb lists the instrument as Illumina HiSeq 2500. TCRdb took the public reads, trimmed them with fastp at Q25, ran MiXCR for clone calling and kept in-frame beta chains. For every CDR3 protein sequence, its rows merge into one entry that carries the most common genes and DNA. The sample has hundreds of thousands of distinct CDR3 sequences on record, about 15% of them singletons. Less than 7% of the sample is in the top ten clones. The sequencing used PBMCs from blood, collected less than 15 days before vaccination. These receptors were obtained from a man in his fifties or sixties who received an inactivated influenza vaccine. Donor details come from another sample of the same person, matched by shared clones.

In this sample, this clonotype turned up a few times. The rearrangement joins TRBV6-1 to TRBJ2-1; the match to TRBD2 covers 8 bases. The CDR3 length is 15 residues. In germline, CDR1 is MNHNS, CDR2 SASEGT. V shed 7 bases and J 0 bases; nucleotides not matched to a gene: 5. CDR3 sequence: CASKLSGSSYNEQFF. Written as DNA, the CDR3 is TGTGCCAGCAAACTAAGCGGGAGCTCCTACAATGAGCAGTTCTTC.

The CDR3 nucleotides are TGTGCCAGCAGCTCACAGGGACTAGTTGGTTACGAGCAGTACTTC. This encodes CASSSQGLVGYEQYF. The chain has TRBV7-2 and TRBJ2-7; 8 nucleotides align to TRBD2. The junction had 9 bases not matched to a gene; V was cut back by 4 bases and J by 4 bases. Germline V gene lookup returns CDR1 SGHTA and CDR2 FQGNSA. This CDR3 region has 15 residues. Combining the CDR3 with reference TRBV7-2 and TRBJ2-7 gives the whole variable domain GAGVSQSPSNKVTEKGKDVELRCDPISGHTALYWYRQSLGQGLEFLIYFQGNSAPDKSGLPSDRFSAERTGGSVSTLTIQRTQQEDSAVYLCASSSQGLVGYEQYFGPGTRLTVT.

The chain joins TRBV15 to TRBJ2-1; TRBD1 matches at 7 bases. The CDR3 has 15 residues. CDR1 and CDR2 from the germline V gene are LNHNV and YYDKDF (reference sequence). V lost 6 bases and J lost 1; bases outside the gene matches: 6. CDR3 loop: CATRGQLTSYNEQFF. The CDR3 region has the DNA TGTGCCACCAGGGGACAGCTTACTTCCTACAATGAGCAGTTCTTC. Combining the CDR3 with reference TRBV15 and TRBJ2-1 gives the whole variable domain DAMVIQNPRYQVTQFGKPVTLSCSQTLNHNVMYWYQQKSSQAPKLLFHYYDKDFNNEADTPDNFQSRRPNTSFCFLDIRSPGLGDTAMYLCATRGQLTSYNEQFFGPGTRLTVL.

The chain employs TRBV6-1 and TRBJ2-1, with D unclear. The germline V gene encodes CDR1 MNHNS and CDR2 SASEGT. The V end lost 4 bases, the J end lost 10 bases, and 14 bases lay between the germline ends. This CDR3 region has 13 residues. CDR3 coding DNA: TGTGCCAGCAGTGTCTCACAAAGCAGAGAGCAGTTCTTC. Translating it yields CASSVSQSREQFF.

This clonotype was counted ten times or more. V and J are TRBV12-3 or TRBV12-4 and TRBJ2-1; D remains unclear. V lost 5 bases, J lost 1 base, and 18 bases lay in between. This CDR3 has 17 residues. CDR3 sequence reads: CASSRGAMGRSYNEQFF. The CDR3 DNA reads as TGTGCCAGCAGTCGCGGCGCCATGGGCAGATCCTACAATGAGCAGTTCTTC.

This clonotype was seen a handful of times. The rearrangement links TRBV5-1 to TRBJ2-1, with a possible D match to TRBD1 (5 bases). V was clipped by 4 bases and J by 5 bases, with 10 bases between them. Germline CDR1 SGHRS, CDR2 YFSETQ. CDR3 length: 13 amino acids. For the CDR3, the DNA is TGCGCCAGCAGCCAGGACACCAACAATGAGCAGTTCTTC. Its protein product is CASSQDTNNEQFF.

The table lists this clonotype with a few counts. The gene calls are TRBV7-9 and TRBJ1-2; D is ambiguous. Per the germline V gene, CDR1 is SEHNR and CDR2 is FQNEAQ (reference sequence). Trimming stripped 4 bases from V and 3 bases from J, with 6 bases between. The CDR3 totals 12 residues. The CDR3 loop reads CASSSSDYGYTF. CDR3 nucleotides: TGTGCCAGCAGCTCCAGTGACTATGGCTACACCTTC.

V usage is TRBV15 and J usage is TRBJ1-2; D uncertain. Germline lookup yields CDR1 LNHNV and CDR2 YYDKDF (reference sequence). With 1 base removed from V and 10 bases from J, the gap between germline ends came to 13 bases. The CDR3 extends over 13 amino acids. For the CDR3, the DNA is TGTGCCACCAGCAGAGTTCGGGGTGGGTTCTACACCTTC. Protein: CATSRVRGGFYTF. Variable domain in full (rest from reference TRBV15 and TRBJ1-2): DAMVIQNPRYQVTQFGKPVTLSCSQTLNHNVMYWYQQKSSQAPKLLFHYYDKDFNNEADTPDNFQSRRPNTSFCFLDIRSPGLGDTAMYLCATSRVRGGFYTFGSGTRLTVV.

This chain joins TRBV12-3 or TRBV12-4 and TRBJ2-5; maybe TRBD2 (6 bases). This CDR3 spans 13 amino acids. Deletions cut 5 bases from V and 1 base from J, with 8 bases between. This CDR3 reads CASSRRAQETQYF. The CDR3 DNA reads TGTGCCAGCAGTCGGAGGGCCCAAGAGACCCAGTACTTC.

This clonotype was detected a few times. V and J are TRBV3-1 and TRBJ2-2; 7 bases agree with TRBD2. Germline CDR1 and CDR2: LGHDT and YNNKEL (reference sequence). This CDR3 comprises 17 residues. With V trimmed by 2 bases and J by 3 bases, 9 bases remained unmatched. The CDR3 is CASSQRGEESYTGELFF. The CDR3 bases are TGTGCCAGCAGCCAACGGGGGGAAGAGTCGTACACCGGGGAGCTGTTTTTT. The whole variable domain, remainder taken from reference TRBV3-1 and TRBJ2-2, is DTAVSQTPKYLVTQMGNDKSIKCEQNLGHDTMYWYKQDSKKFLKIMFSYNNKELIINETVPNRFSPKSPDKAHLNLHINSLELGDSAVYFCASSQRGEESYTGELFFGEGSRLTVL.

This clonotype was detected once. The chain employs TRBV5-6 and TRBJ2-5; no firm D call. Trimming shortened V by 4 bases and J by 5 bases, and 6 bases separated the two germline ends. Germline V gene lookup returns CDR1 SGHDT and CDR2 YYEEEE. The CDR3 loop spans 11 amino acids. Written as DNA, the CDR3 is TGTGCCAGCAGCATAATCGAGACCCAGTACTTC. Translation gives CASSIIETQYF.

The chain employs TRBV7-9 and TRBJ1-5, with D possibly TRBD1 on 5 matching bases. The germline CDR1 and CDR2 sequences are SEHNR and FQNEAQ (reference sequence). V shed 2 bases and J shed 1 base, with 9 bases lying between them. The CDR3 is made up of 15 amino acids. CDR3 sequence: CASSLLSGSNQPQHF. Here the CDR3 DNA reads TGTGCCAGCAGCTTACTTTCAGGGAGCAATCAGCCCCAGCATTTT.

This clonotype was recorded at least ten times. The chain links TRBV6-5 to TRBJ2-4; 10 nucleotides line up with TRBD1. Germline V CDR1 and CDR2: MNHEY, SVGAGI. The junction had 4 bases not matched to a gene; V was cut back by 6 bases and J by 8 bases. CDR3 length: 13 amino acids. Here the CDR3 reads CASSLGQGYIQYF. CDR3 coding DNA: TGTGCCAGCAGCTTGGGACAGGGGTACATTCAGTACTTC.

The table lists this clonotype with many counts. The chain links TRBV20-1 to TRBJ2-1, with 7 positions matching TRBD2. V was pared by 3 bases and J by 4 bases, with 12 bases of the junction left unmatched. This CDR3 has 16 amino acids. Germline V gives CDR1 DFQATT, CDR2 SNEGSKA (reference sequence). Here the CDR3 DNA reads TGCAGTGCTAGTATCGGGAGGAGGGGAATTTACAATGAGCAGTTCTTC. Amino acid sequence: CSASIGRRGIYNEQFF.

This clonotype was seen a handful of times. J is TRBJ1-2 and V is TRBV6-5, with 7 bases matching TRBD1. Germline V gives CDR1 MNHEY, CDR2 SVGAGI. The CDR3 extends over 13 amino acids. Trimming took 6 bases from V and 4 from J; bases not matched to a gene: 5. The DNA for the CDR3 is TGTGCCAGCAGAAGACAGGGTCGCTATGGCTACACCTTC. Translated: CASRRQGRYGYTF.

The gene calls are TRBV18 and TRBJ2-7; D might be TRBD1 (6 bases). CDR1 and CDR2 (germline): KGHSH, LQKENI. The ends were cut back, 2 bases at V and 5 bases at J, with 10 bases in the middle. The CDR3 has 13 amino acids. The CDR3 is CASSPNRDDEQYF. In DNA, the CDR3 is TGTGCCAGCTCACCAAACAGGGACGACGAGCAGTACTTC.

This clonotype was observed a handful of times. The rearrangement links TRBV18 to TRBJ2-7; D not certain. V was clipped by 4 bases and J by 6 bases, with 13 bases between them. The CDR3 length is 13 residues. The germline CDR1 and CDR2 sequences are KGHSH and LQKENI. CDR3 loop: CASSLPTDSEQYF. Written as DNA, the CDR3 is TGTGCCAGCTCACTACCAACCGACTCCGAGCAGTACTTC.

This clonotype was seen more than once but under ten times. A junction end diverges from the germline sequence, so it may reflect a read error. The chain is built from TRBV5-1 and TRBJ2-2; 10 bases are a match to TRBD1. CDR1 and CDR2 from the germline V gene are SGHRS and YFSETQ. The CDR3 is made up of 12 amino acids. The CDR3 bases are TGCGCCAGCAGCTCCGGACAGGGGGGGCTGTTTTTT. This gives the protein CASSSGQGGLFF.

This clonotype showed up just a few times. The gene calls are TRBV21-1 and TRBJ2-7. TRBV21-1 is recorded as a pseudogene. The CDR3 runs to 11 residues. In DNA, the CDR3 is TGTGCCAGCATCAGGCCCGACGAGCAGTACTTC. Its translation is CASIRPDEQYF.

This clonotype has ten or more counts. The rearrangement uses TRBV11-1 and TRBJ2-7; TRBD2 matches at 8 bases. This CDR3 spans 18 amino acids. Losses at the gene ends were 7 bases for V and 0 bases for J; bases not matched to a gene: 17. Germline V gives CDR1 SGHAT, CDR2 FQDESV (reference sequence). CDR3 coding DNA: TGTGCCAGCACCACAAACGCGGGAGGCGTCCTTAGCTCCTACGAGCAGTACTTC. This translates into CASTTNAGGVLSSYEQYF.

This clonotype was counted many times. The chain recombines TRBV20-1 with TRBJ2-1; 10 nucleotides match TRBD1. Germline V gives CDR1 DFQATT, CDR2 SNEGSKA (reference sequence). The CDR3 has 18 residues. The junction had 12 bases not matched to a gene; V was cut back by 0 bases and J by 4 bases. The CDR3 DNA sequence: TGCAGTGCTAGAGATGGACAGGGGGATTATAGTCGGTACAATGAGCAGTTCTTC. Amino acid sequence: CSARDGQGDYSRYNEQFF.

In its sample, this clonotype was seen many times. V usage is TRBV4-1 and J usage is TRBJ1-1; D uncertain. The CDR3 is 15 residues long. V was shortened by 0 bases and J by 2 bases, with 10 bases between the two germline ends. Per the germline V gene, CDR1 is MGHRA and CDR2 is YSYEKL. The CDR3 loop reads CASSQDPRLNTEAFF. CDR3 sequence (DNA): TGCGCCAGCAGCCAAGATCCACGGCTTAACACTGAAGCTTTCTTT.

The table lists this clonotype with many counts. One junction end does not reproduce the germline sequence, and a read error may be involved. This chain connects TRBV7-7 to TRBJ2-5; no firm D call. The germline gives CDR1 SSHAT, CDR2 FNYEAQ (reference sequence). CDR3 size: 13 residues. The CDR3 DNA sequence: TGTGCTAGCAGCTTAGACCGGAAAGAGACCCAGTACTTC. This encodes CASSLDRKETQYF.

This clonotype was found many times. The chain links TRBV6-1 to TRBJ2-3; D possibly corresponds to TRBD1 (6 bases). V lost 3 bases and J 7 bases, leaving 11 bases between the germline ends. CDR3 length: 13 amino acids. Germline V gene sequence: CDR1 MNHNS, CDR2 SASEGT. CDR3 protein: CASSDGGQNTQYF. The DNA of the CDR3 is TGTGCCAGCAGTGATGGGGGCCAGAATACGCAGTATTTT.

This clonotype was seen more than once but under ten times. The rearrangement joins TRBV6-5 to TRBJ1-1, with D unresolved. The CDR3 length is 14 residues. The ends were cut back, 8 bases at V and 1 base at J, with 14 bases in the middle. The V gene's germline CDR1 is MNHEY and CDR2 SVGAGI. CDR3 DNA sequence: TGTGCCAGCTTTACTGGAGCGGGGAACACTGAAGCTTTCTTT. It yields the protein CASFTGAGNTEAFF.

The gene calls are TRBV20-1 and TRBJ1-4, with D maybe TRBD1 (6 bases). The germline V gene encodes CDR1 DFQATT and CDR2 SNEGSKA (reference sequence). This CDR3 spans 14 amino acids. V was cut by 0 bases and J by 7 bases, with 12 bases left in between. CDR3: CSARDPRGSEKLFF. Written as DNA, the CDR3 is TGCAGTGCTAGAGATCCCAGGGGTAGTGAAAAACTGTTTTTT.

This clonotype was detected a few times. V gene TRBV20-1 combines with J gene TRBJ2-1; D perhaps matches TRBD1 (6 bases). There are 14 residues in the CDR3. The V gene's germline CDR1 is DFQATT and CDR2 SNEGSKA (reference sequence). Deletions cut 1 base from V and 0 bases from J, with 7 bases between. CDR3 DNA sequence: TGCAGTGCTAGAGTCAGGGGCTCCTACAATGAGCAGTTCTTC. Translation gives CSARVRGSYNEQFF.

This clonotype was detected a few times. The chain joins TRBV14 to TRBJ2-1; D uncertain. This CDR3 contains 14 residues. Trimming pared 4 bases from V and 6 bases from J, leaving 13 bases between. CDR1 and CDR2 (germline): SGHDN, FVKESK. DNA of the CDR3: TGTGCCAGCAGCCCCGGTGGGGTTGGCAATGAGCAGTTCTTC. Protein sequence: CASSPGGVGNEQFF.

This chain uses TRBV3-1 with TRBJ1-6, with 9 bases lining up with TRBD1. Germline values: CDR1 LGHDT, CDR2 YNNKEL (reference sequence). CDR3 length: 16 amino acids. J was trimmed by 6 bases and V by 0 bases; bases with no gene match: 3. CDR3 amino acids: CASSQEMTGGNSPLHF. In DNA, the CDR3 is TGTGCCAGCAGCCAAGAAATGACAGGGGGTAATTCACCCCTCCACTTT.

This clonotype has only a few counts. The chain recombines TRBV20-1 with TRBJ1-5, with D unresolved. CDR3 length: 17 residues. The V end was cut by 0 bases, the J end by 0 bases, with 15 bases between. Germline V gives CDR1 DFQATT, CDR2 SNEGSKA (reference sequence). CDR3 coding DNA: TGCAGTGCTAGAGATAATCTTTGGTCCAATAGCAATCAGCCCCAGCATTTT. Translated, it gives CSARDNLWSNSNQPQHF.